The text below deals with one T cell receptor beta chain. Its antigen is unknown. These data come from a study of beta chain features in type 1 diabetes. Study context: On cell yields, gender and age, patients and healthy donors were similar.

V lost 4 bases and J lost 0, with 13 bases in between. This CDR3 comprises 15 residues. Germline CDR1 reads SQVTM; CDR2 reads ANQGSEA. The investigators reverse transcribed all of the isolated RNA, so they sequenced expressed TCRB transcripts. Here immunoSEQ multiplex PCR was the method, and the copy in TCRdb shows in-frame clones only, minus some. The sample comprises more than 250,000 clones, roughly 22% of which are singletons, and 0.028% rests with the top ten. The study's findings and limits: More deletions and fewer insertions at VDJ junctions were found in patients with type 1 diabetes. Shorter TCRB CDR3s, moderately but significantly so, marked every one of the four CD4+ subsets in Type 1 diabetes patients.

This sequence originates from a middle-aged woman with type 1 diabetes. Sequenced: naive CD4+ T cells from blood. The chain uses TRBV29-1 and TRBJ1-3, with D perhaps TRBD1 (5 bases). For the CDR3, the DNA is TGCAGCGTTGCGACAGCAGGCCCCTCTGGAAACACCATATATTTT. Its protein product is CSVATAGPSGNTIYF.